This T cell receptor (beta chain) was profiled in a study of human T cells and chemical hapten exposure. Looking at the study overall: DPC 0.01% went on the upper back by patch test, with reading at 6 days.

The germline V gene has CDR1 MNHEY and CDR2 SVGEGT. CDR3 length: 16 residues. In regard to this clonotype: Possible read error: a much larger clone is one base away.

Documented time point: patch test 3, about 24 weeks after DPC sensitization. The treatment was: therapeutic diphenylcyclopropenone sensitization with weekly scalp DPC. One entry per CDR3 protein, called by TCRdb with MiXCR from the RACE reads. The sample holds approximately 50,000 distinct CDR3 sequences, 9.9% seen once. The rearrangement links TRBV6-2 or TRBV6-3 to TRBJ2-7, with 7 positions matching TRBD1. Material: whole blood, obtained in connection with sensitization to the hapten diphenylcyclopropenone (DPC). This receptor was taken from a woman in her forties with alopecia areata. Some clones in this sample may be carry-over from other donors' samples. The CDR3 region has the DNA TGTACCAGCAGTTACCTCGCCGGGACAGCTTACTACGAGCAGTACTTC. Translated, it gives CTSSYLAGTAYYEQYF.